These T cell receptor beta chains were read from a single sample in a study of T cells in Graves' hyperthyroidism and ophthalmopathy. TCRdb independently ran MiXCR on the multiplex PCR reads; one entry per CDR3 protein. The data show 30,000 to 40,000 distinct CDR3 sequences, around 48% seen once. The sample taken for sequencing was blood. Every receptor here comes from a woman between 45 and 60 years old with Graves' hyperthyroidism that later progressed to Graves' ophthalmopathy. Each CDR3 is given with its conserved first and last residue.

v_call,j_call,cdr3_aa
TRBV7-3,TRBJ2-3,CASSLLAGGGADTQYF
TRBV10-3,TRBJ2-7,CAIGGVTGQTYEQYF
TRBV10-3,TRBJ2-2,CAISRLAGVGTGELFF
TRBV12-3/TRBV12-4,TRBJ1-1,CASSRTGDSIAFF
TRBV30,TRBJ2-5,CAWSGRETQYF
TRBV6-2/TRBV6-3,TRBJ1-1,CASQSGANTEAFF
TRBV7-2,TRBJ2-1,CASSLAIQGANEQFF
TRBV7-2,TRBJ2-7,CASSSHWEGYYEQYF
TRBV20-1,TRBJ2-5,CSAAHQETQYF
TRBV9,TRBJ2-1,CASNTGGGLDEQFF
TRBV5-1,TRBJ2-7,CASSPWGQVEGEQYF
TRBV2,TRBJ2-5,CASSETTSETQYF
TRBV9,TRBJ2-7,CASSGRLTPSYEQYF
TRBV20-1,TRBJ2-7,CSARLSGTYEQYF
TRBV7-2,TRBJ2-5,CASSLFVWGQGETQYF
TRBV20-1,TRBJ2-7,CSASSPYEQYF
TRBV6-4,TRBJ1-6,CASSVDYNSPLHF
TRBV20-1,TRBJ2-3,CSAREPTDTQYF
TRBV11-2,TRBJ1-2,CASSLGATGGFGYGYTF
TRBV7-3,TRBJ2-1,CASSLVAGVPYEQFF
TRBV19,TRBJ1-2,CATLAGDYTF
TRBV10-3,TRBJ2-1,CAISPAGVFEQFF
TRBV6-1,TRBJ1-1,CASSDRTQGEAFF
TRBV4-1,TRBJ2-4,CANSQGIANRAKLAKNIQYF
TRBV9,TRBJ2-1,CASSVTGVGLYNEQFF
TRBV10-3,TRBJ2-7,CAIKNSGGSYEQYF
TRBV4-1,TRBJ2-5,CASSQPTAGGAQYF
TRBV11-2,TRBJ1-5,CASSLEWGQPQHF
TRBV20-1,TRBJ2-7,CSVISGTSVSYEQYF
TRBV7-9,TRBJ1-1,CASSLQPGNEALF
TRBV6-2/TRBV6-3,TRBJ2-1,CASSQRVGSYNEQFF
TRBV5-4,TRBJ1-5,CASSLEGNNQPQHF
TRBV5-1,TRBJ2-7,CASSSSLGTAAYEQYF
TRBV20-1,TRBJ2-7,CSATPTPTRPGLADYEQYF
TRBV5-1,TRBJ1-4,CASSSRGRWDNEKLFF
TRBV20-1,TRBJ2-2,CSARQGGTGELFF
TRBV5-6,TRBJ1-1,CASSRAENTEAFF
TRBV24-1,TRBJ2-7,CATSAGRFYEQYF
TRBV7-9,TRBJ2-7,CASSLYYEQYF
TRBV15,TRBJ2-1,CATSRDRARDEQFF
TRBV3-1,TRBJ1-2,CASSQHRGQGEDYGYTF
TRBV4-3,TRBJ1-2,CASTQPRIPNYSYTF
TRBV7-2,TRBJ1-5,CASSLSAWSNQPQHF
TRBV11-2,TRBJ2-6,CASRTSGSTGANVLTF
TRBV10-3,TRBJ1-1,CATPNSRHTEAFF
TRBV7-3,TRBJ2-4,CASSLTPTGRFVGNIQYF
TRBV19,TRBJ2-7,CASRDRGLDEQYF